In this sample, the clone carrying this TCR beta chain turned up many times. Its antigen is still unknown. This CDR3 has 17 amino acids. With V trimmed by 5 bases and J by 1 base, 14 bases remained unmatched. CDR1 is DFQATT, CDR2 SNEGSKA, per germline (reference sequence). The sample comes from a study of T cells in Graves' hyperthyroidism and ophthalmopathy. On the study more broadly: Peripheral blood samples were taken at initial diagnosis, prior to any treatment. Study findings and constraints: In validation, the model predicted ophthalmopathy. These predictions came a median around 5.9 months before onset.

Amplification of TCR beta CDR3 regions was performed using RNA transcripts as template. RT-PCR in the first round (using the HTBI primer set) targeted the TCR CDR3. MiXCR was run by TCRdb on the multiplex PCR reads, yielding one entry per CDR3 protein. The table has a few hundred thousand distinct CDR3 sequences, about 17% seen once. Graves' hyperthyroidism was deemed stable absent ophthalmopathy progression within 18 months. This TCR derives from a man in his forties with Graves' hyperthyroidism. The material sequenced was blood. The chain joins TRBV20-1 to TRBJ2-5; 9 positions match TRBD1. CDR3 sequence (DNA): TGCAGTGCTCCTAAACCTCCGGGACAGGGTCTCCAAGAGACCCAGTACTTC. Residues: CSAPKPPGQGLQETQYF.